This note documents a single T cell receptor (beta chain) sequence. The antigen remains undetermined. The data originate from a study of response to subunit inactivated influenza vaccine. Study findings and constraints: The authors suggested that few new T cells are recruited per seasonal influenza vaccination.

From the RT-PCR reads, TCRdb called clonotypes with MiXCR, one entry per CDR3 protein. In the table there are about 520,000 distinct CDR3 sequences, 25% of which are singletons. CDR3 size: 16 residues. With 0 bases removed from V and 0 bases from J, the gap between germline ends came to 12 bases. The V gene's germline CDR1 is SGDLS and CDR2 YYNGEE. This sequence originates from a man aged 50 to 59 who received an inactivated influenza vaccine. V and J are TRBV9 and TRBJ2-5, with D maybe TRBD2 (6 bases). This sample comprised CD4+ T cells sorted from PBMCs, obtained more than 4 days after vaccination. The CDR3 DNA reads as TGTGCCAGCAGCGTAGCGGGACTGGGGTACCAAGAGACCCAGTACTTC. Translating gives CASSVAGLGYQETQYF. The full variable domain, in which reference TRBV9 and TRBJ2-5 provide the parts outside the CDR3, is DSGVTQTPKHLITATGQRVTLRCSPRSGDLSVYWYQQSLDQGLQFLIQYYNGEERAKGNILERFSAQQFPDLHSELNLSSLELGDSALYFCASSVAGLGYQETQYFGPGTRLLVL.